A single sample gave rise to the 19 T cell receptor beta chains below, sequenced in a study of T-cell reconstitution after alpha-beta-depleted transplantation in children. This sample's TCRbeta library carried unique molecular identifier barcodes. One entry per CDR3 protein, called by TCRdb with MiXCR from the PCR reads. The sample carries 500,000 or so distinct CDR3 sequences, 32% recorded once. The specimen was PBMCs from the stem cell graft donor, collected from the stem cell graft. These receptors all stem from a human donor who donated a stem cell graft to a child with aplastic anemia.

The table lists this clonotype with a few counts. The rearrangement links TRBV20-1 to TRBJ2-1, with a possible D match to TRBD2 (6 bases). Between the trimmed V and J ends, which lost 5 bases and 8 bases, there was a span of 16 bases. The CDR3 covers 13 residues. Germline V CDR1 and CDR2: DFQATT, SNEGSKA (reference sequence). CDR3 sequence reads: CSALGQGGDEQFF. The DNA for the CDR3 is TGCAGTGCTCTCGGCCAGGGCGGGGATGAGCAGTTCTTC.

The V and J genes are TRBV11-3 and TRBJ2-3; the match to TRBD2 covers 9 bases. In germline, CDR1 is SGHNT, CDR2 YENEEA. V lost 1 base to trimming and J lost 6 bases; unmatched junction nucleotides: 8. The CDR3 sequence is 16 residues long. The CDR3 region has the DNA TGTGCCAGCAGCTTAGGCCCAGGACTAGCGAAGGATACGCAGTATTTT. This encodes CASSLGPGLAKDTQYF. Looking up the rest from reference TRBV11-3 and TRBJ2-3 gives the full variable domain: EAGVVQSPRYKIIEKKQPVAFWCNPISGHNTLYWYLQNLGQGPELLIRYENEEAVDDSQLPKDRFSAERLKGVDSTLKIQPAELGDSAVYLCASSLGPGLAKDTQYFGPGTRLTVL.

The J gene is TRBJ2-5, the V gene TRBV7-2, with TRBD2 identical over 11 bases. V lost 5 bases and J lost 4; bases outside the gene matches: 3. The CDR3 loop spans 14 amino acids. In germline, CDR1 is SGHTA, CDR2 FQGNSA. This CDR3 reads CASSRLAGLETQYF. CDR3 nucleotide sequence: TGTGCCAGCAGCCGACTAGCGGGATTAGAGACCCAGTACTTC.

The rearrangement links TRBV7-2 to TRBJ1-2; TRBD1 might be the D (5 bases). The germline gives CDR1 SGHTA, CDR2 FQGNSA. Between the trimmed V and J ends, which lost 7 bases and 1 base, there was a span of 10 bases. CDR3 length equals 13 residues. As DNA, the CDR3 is TGTGCCAGCAAGGGGAACGGTAACTATGGCTACACCTTC. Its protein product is CASKGNGNYGYTF.

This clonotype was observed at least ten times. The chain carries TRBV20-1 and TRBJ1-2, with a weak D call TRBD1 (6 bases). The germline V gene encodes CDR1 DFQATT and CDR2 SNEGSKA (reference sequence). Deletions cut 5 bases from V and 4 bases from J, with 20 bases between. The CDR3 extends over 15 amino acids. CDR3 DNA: TGCAGTGCTCAGACCTTCAGGGGAAGTTCCTATGGCTACACCTTC. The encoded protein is CSAQTFRGSSYGYTF.

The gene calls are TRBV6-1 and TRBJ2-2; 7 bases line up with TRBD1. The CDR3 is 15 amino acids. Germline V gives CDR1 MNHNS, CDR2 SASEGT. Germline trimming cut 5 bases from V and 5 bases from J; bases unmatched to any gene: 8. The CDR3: CASSLQGVGTGELFF. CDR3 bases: TGTGCCAGCAGTCTGCAGGGGGTAGGGACCGGGGAGCTGTTTTTT.

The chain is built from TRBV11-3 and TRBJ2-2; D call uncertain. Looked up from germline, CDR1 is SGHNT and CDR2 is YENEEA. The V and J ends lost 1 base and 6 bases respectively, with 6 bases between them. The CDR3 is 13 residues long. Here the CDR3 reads CASSLVVAGELFF. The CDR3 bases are TGTGCCAGCAGCTTAGTAGTGGCCGGGGAGCTGTTTTTT.

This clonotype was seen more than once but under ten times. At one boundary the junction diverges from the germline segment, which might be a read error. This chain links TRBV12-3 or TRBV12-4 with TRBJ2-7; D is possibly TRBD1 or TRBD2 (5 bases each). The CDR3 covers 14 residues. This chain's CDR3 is CATSSGVGAYEQYF. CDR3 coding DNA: TGTGCCACCAGTTCCGGTGTGGGGGCCTACGAGCAGTACTTC.

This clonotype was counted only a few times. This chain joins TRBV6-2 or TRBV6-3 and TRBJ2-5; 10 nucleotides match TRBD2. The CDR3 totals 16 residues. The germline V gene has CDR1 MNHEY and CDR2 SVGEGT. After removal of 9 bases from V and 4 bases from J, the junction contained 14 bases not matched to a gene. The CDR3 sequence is CASRPGLAWNAETQYF. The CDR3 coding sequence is TGTGCCAGTAGACCGGGACTAGCGTGGAACGCAGAGACCCAGTACTTC.

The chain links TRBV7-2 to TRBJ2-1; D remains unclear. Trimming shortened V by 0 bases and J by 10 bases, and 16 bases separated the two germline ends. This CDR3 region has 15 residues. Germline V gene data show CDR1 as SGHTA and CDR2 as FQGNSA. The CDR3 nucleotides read TGTGCCAGCAGCTTAGCGGTACAGCGTTCGTCCGAGCAGTTCTTC. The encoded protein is CASSLAVQRSSEQFF. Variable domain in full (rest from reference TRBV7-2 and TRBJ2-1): GAGVSQSPSNKVTEKGKDVELRCDPISGHTALYWYRQSLGQGLEFLIYFQGNSAPDKSGLPSDRFSAERTGGSVSTLTIQRTQQEDSAVYLCASSLAVQRSSEQFFGPGTRLTVL.

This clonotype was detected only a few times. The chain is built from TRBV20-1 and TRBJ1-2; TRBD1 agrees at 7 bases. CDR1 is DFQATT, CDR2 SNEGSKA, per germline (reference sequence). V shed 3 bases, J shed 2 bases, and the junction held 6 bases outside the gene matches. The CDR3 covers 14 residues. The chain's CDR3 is CSASTGQDNYGYTF. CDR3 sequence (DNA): TGCAGTGCTAGCACCGGACAGGACAACTATGGCTACACCTTC.

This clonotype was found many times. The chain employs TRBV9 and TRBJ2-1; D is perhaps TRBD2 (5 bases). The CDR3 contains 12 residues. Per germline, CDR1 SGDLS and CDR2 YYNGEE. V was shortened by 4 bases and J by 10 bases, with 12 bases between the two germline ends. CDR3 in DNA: TGTGCCAGCAGCCCCCGGGGTATCGAGCAGTTCTTC. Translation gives CASSPRGIEQFF.

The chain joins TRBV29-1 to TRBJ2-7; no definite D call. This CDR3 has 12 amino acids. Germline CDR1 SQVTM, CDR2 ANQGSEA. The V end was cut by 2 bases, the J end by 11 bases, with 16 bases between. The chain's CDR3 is CSVEISSGGKYV. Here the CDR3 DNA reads TGCAGCGTTGAAATATCCTCGGGTGGGAAGTACGTC.

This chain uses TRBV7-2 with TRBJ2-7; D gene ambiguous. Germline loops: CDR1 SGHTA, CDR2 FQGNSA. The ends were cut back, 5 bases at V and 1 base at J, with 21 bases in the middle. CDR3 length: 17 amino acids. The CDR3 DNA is TGTGCCAGCAGCCCTCCCGGGCCGGCGAGTGGGTCCTACGAGCAGTACTTC. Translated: CASSPPGPASGSYEQYF. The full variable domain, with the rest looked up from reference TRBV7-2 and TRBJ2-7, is GAGVSQSPSNKVTEKGKDVELRCDPISGHTALYWYRQSLGQGLEFLIYFQGNSAPDKSGLPSDRFSAERTGGSVSTLTIQRTQQEDSAVYLCASSPPGPASGSYEQYFGPGTRLTVT.

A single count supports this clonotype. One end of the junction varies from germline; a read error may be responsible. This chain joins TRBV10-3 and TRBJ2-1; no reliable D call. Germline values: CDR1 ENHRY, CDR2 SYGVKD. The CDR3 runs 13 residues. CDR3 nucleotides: TGTGCCATCGGTGACTCCAACAACAATGAGCAGTTCTTC. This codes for CAIGDSNNNEQFF.

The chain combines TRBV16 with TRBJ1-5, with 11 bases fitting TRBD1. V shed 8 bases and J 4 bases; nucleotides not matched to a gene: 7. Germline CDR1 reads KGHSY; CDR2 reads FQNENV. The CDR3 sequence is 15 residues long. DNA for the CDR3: TGTGCCAGCCAAGAGGACAGGGGGCCGAATCAGCCCCAGCATTTT. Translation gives CASQEDRGPNQPQHF.

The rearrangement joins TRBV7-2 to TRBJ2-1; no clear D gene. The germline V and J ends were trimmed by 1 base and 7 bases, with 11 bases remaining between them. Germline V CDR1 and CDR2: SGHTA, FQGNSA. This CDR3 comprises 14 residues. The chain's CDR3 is CASSLGAVGNEQFF. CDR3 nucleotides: TGTGCCAGCAGCTTAGGGGCAGTAGGGAATGAGCAGTTCTTC.

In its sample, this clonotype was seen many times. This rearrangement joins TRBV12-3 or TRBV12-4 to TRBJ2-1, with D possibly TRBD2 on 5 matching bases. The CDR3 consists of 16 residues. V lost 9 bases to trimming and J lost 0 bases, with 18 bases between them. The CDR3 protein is CASRSPVAPSYNEQFF. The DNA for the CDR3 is TGTGCCAGTAGATCCCCCGTAGCGCCCTCCTACAATGAGCAGTTCTTC.

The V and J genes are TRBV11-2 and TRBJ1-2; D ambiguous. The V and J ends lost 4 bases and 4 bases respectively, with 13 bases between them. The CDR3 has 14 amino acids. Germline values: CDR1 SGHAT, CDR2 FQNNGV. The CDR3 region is CASSSLEGGYGYTF. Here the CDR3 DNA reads TGTGCCAGCAGCTCTCTTGAGGGCGGCTATGGCTACACCTTC. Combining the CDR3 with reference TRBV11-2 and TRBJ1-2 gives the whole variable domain EAGVAQSPRYKIIEKRQSVAFWCNPISGHATLYWYQQILGQGPKLLIQFQNNGVVDDSQLPKDRFSAERLKGVDSTLKIQPAKLEDSAVYLCASSSLEGGYGYTFGSGTRLTVV.